This T cell receptor (beta chain) was identified in a study of immune cell composition in non-small cell lung cancer. Findings and limits, study-wide: Approximately 79% of squamous and around 35% of adenocarcinoma cases had tumour-associated clones >0.5%.

Normal lung was taken at the farthest possible site, at least 3 cm from tumour. This CDR3 comprises 16 residues. The germline CDR1 and CDR2 sequences are SGHAT and FQDESV (reference sequence). After removal of 2 bases from V and 2 bases from J, the junction contained 4 bases not matched to a gene. The protocol was immunoSEQ multiplex PCR, while the TCRdb copy is restricted to in-frame clones and leaves out a portion. The sample holds about 3,600 clones, about 76% seen once. Concerning this clone: The antigen is undetermined.

The chain combines TRBV11-1 with TRBJ2-1; 9 bases map to TRBD1. What was sequenced was non-adjacent lung tissue. This TCR was recovered from a human donor with non-small cell lung cancer. CDR3 region: CASSLSGTGTYNEQFF. The DNA for the CDR3 is TGTGCCAGCAGCTTATCCGGGACAGGGACCTACAATGAGCAGTTCTTC.